This T cell receptor beta chain was recovered during a study of human T cells and chemical hapten exposure. MiXCR, applied by TCRdb to the RACE reads, yields one record per CDR3 protein. The sample carries about 45,000 distinct CDR3 sequences, roughly 4.1% recorded once. This clonotype was observed at least ten times. The length of the CDR3 is 13 residues. Trimming took 8 bases from V and 2 from J; bases not matched to a gene: 3. The germline V gene encodes CDR1 KGHDR and CDR2 SFDVKD. Time point in this sample: healthy volunteer bleed at 2 weeks. The study extracted total RNA from unfractionated whole blood.

Sequencing input: whole blood. This TCR came from a human donor in good health. Some clones in this sample may be carry-over from other donors' samples. The chain employs TRBV24-1 and TRBJ2-3; 7 bases line up with TRBD1. The CDR3 region is CATNTGATDTQYF. CDR3 nucleotides: TGTGCCACCAATACAGGGGCCACAGATACGCAGTATTTT.